The rows below give T cell receptor beta chains drawn from one sample of a study of CD8 T cells in ankylosing spondylitis. Using its own MiXCR run on the 5' RACE reads, TCRdb lists one record per CDR3 protein. This sample has roughly 260,000 distinct CDR3 sequences, with roughly 20% found just once. The sample was blood, either unsorted or a sorted T cell fraction (not recorded which). The receptors derive from a male donor with ankylosing spondylitis or in good health (not recorded which). CDR3s include the opening cysteine and the closing phenylalanine or tryptophan. D genes are given only for firm matches. The size field is filled for only some rows; it gives once, few, many or a size class.

>NA|TRBV19|TRBJ1-5|15|NA
CSSRGYGAGNQPQHF
TGTTCAAGTAGGGGGTACGGGGCCGGGAATCAGCCCCAGCATTTT
>NA|TRBV20-1|TRBJ1-4|13|NA
CSASQVLGEKLFF
TGCAGTGCTAGTCAGGTCTTAGGTGAAAAACTGTTTTTT
>NA|TRBV7-2|TRBJ1-2|12|NA
CASSRDEDGYTF
TGTGCCAGCAGCAGAGACGAAGATGGCTACACCTTC
>NA|TRBV5-1|TRBJ1-4|16|few
CASSLAGAGINEKLFF
TGCGCCAGCAGCTTGGCCGGGGCAGGGATTAATGAAAAACTGTTTTTT
>TRBD2|TRBV18|TRBJ2-3|12|many
CASRLAGDTQYF
TGTGCCAGCCGGCTAGCGGGAGATACGCAGTATTTT
>TRBD1|TRBV12-3/TRBV12-4|TRBJ1-5|15|few
CASSTMGTVNQPQHF
TGTGCCAGCAGTACCATGGGGACAGTTAATCAGCCCCAGCATTTT
>TRBD2|TRBV5-1|TRBJ2-3|14|NA
CASSTSGTTDTQYF
TGCGCCAGCAGCACTAGCGGGACCACAGATACGCAGTATTTT
>NA|TRBV5-1|TRBJ2-5|15|NA
CASSPLMASRETQYF
TGCGCCAGCAGCCCGTTGATGGCTTCCCGAGAGACCCAGTACTTC
>NA|TRBV5-1|TRBJ2-5|16|few
CASSLASRLAKETQYF
TGCGCCAGCAGCTTGGCGTCTAGGCTAGCGAAAGAGACCCAGTACTTC
>NA|TRBV3-1|TRBJ1-1|15|NA
CASSQQQTVKTEAFF
TGTGCCAGCAGCCAACAACAGACGGTAAAAACTGAAGCTTTCTTT
>NA|TRBV20-1|TRBJ1-1|14|NA
CSATPGHRNTEAFF
TGCAGTGCTACTCCGGGACACCGGAACACTGAAGCTTTCTTT
>TRBD2|TRBV6-1|TRBJ2-1|13|many
CASTTGGSIEQFF
TGTGCCAGCACAACGGGGGGGTCTATTGAGCAGTTCTTC
>NA|TRBV9|TRBJ1-1|14|few
CASSVAPGGTEAFF
TGTGCCAGCAGCGTAGCCCCCGGAGGGACTGAAGCTTTCTTT
>NA|TRBV30|TRBJ2-3|11|few
CAWRRTDTQYF
TGTGCCTGGCGGCGGACAGATACGCAGTATTTT
>NA|TRBV20-1|TRBJ1-5|16|NA
CSARAPRFDSNQPQHF
TGCAGTGCTAGAGCCCCACGATTTGATAGCAATCAGCCCCAGCATTTT
>TRBD1|TRBV5-1|TRBJ1-1|16|NA
CASSAAQGTGNTEAFF
TGCGCCAGCAGCGCTGCGCAGGGGACAGGGAACACTGAAGCTTTCTTT
>NA|TRBV18|TRBJ2-1|13|NA
CASSPTTNNEQFF
TGTGCCAGCTCACCAACTACCAACAATGAGCAGTTCTTC
>NA|TRBV9|TRBJ2-1|13|NA
CASLRTPEVEQFF
TGTGCCAGCCTTCGGACCCCCGAGGTTGAGCAGTTCTTC
>NA|TRBV3-1|TRBJ2-4|16|few
CASSQAGGRAKNIQYF
TGTGCCAGCAGCCAAGCTGGGGGCCGTGCCAAAAACATTCAGTACTTC